This is a list of T cell receptor beta chains from one sample in a study of T cells in Graves' hyperthyroidism and ophthalmopathy. TCRdb reanalysed the multiplex PCR reads using MiXCR and keeps one entry per CDR3 protein. In the table there are a few hundred thousand distinct CDR3 sequences, 15% to 20% of which are singletons. Input material: blood. The source of these receptors is a man aged 35 to 55 with Graves' hyperthyroidism. CDR3s include the opening cysteine and the closing phenylalanine or tryptophan. D genes are given only for firm matches. Some rows mark clone size as missing; the rest say once, few, many or name a class of expanded clone.

abundance: few
v_gene: TRBV19
d_gene: -
j_gene: TRBJ1-5
CDR3aa: CASSIRLHPYQPQHF
CDR3nt: TGTGCCAGTAGTATTAGGTTACACCCATATCAGCCCCAGCATTTT

abundance: many
v_gene: TRBV28
d_gene: TRBD1
j_gene: TRBJ2-7
CDR3aa: CASSTINPGQGLSYEQYF
CDR3nt: TGTGCCAGCAGTACTATAAACCCGGGACAGGGGCTCTCCTACGAGCAGTACTTC

abundance: many
v_gene: TRBV6-5
d_gene: -
j_gene: TRBJ1-4
CDR3aa: CASSLAGGEKLFF
CDR3nt: TGTGCCAGCAGCTTAGCGGGCGGGGAAAAACTGTTTTTT

abundance: many
v_gene: TRBV18
d_gene: -
j_gene: TRBJ2-7
CDR3aa: CASSSTGSFAYEQYF
CDR3nt: TGTGCCAGCTCATCCACGGGGAGCTTCGCCTACGAGCAGTACTTC

abundance: -
v_gene: TRBV6-5
d_gene: -
j_gene: TRBJ1-2
CDR3aa: CASSYAPYGYTF
CDR3nt: TGTGCCAGCAGTTACGCACCCTATGGCTACACCTTC

abundance: many
v_gene: TRBV7-2
d_gene: TRBD1
j_gene: TRBJ2-5
CDR3aa: CASSSRTGPAGQYF
CDR3nt: TGTGCCAGCAGCTCCCGGACAGGGCCCGCCGGCCAGTACTTC

abundance: many
v_gene: TRBV5-1
d_gene: -
j_gene: TRBJ1-5
CDR3aa: CASSLDSNQPQHF
CDR3nt: TGCGCCAGCAGCTTGGATAGCAATCAGCCCCAGCATTTT

abundance: many
v_gene: TRBV7-2
d_gene: -
j_gene: TRBJ2-1
CDR3aa: CASSPAYNEQFF
CDR3nt: TGTGCCAGCAGCCCTGCCTACAATGAGCAGTTCTTC

abundance: many
v_gene: TRBV2
d_gene: TRBD2
j_gene: TRBJ2-7
CDR3aa: CAGKGLADSYEQYF
CDR3nt: TGTGCCGGGAAGGGGCTAGCGGACTCCTACGAGCAGTACTTC

abundance: few
v_gene: TRBV7-3
d_gene: -
j_gene: TRBJ2-1
CDR3aa: CASSSVGDEQFF
CDR3nt: TGTGCCAGCAGCTCGGTGGGGGATGAGCAGTTCTTC

abundance: -
v_gene: TRBV7-3
d_gene: -
j_gene: TRBJ2-7
CDR3aa: CASSPLASSYGQYF
CDR3nt: TGTGCCAGCTCCCCACTAGCAAGCTCCTACGGGCAGTACTTC

abundance: many
v_gene: TRBV2
d_gene: TRBD2
j_gene: TRBJ2-1
CDR3aa: CASTKTSGGGNEQFF
CDR3nt: TGTGCCAGCACCAAGACTAGCGGGGGGGGAAATGAGCAGTTCTTC

abundance: many
v_gene: TRBV3-1
d_gene: -
j_gene: TRBJ1-5
CDR3aa: CASSHQGQEQPQHF
CDR3nt: TGTGCCAGCAGCCATCAGGGGCAGGAACAGCCCCAGCATTTT

abundance: few
v_gene: TRBV27
d_gene: -
j_gene: TRBJ2-7
CDR3aa: CASSFQGEASSSYEQYF
CDR3nt: TGTGCCAGCAGTTTCCAGGGGGAGGCCTCCAGTTCCTACGAGCAGTACTTC

abundance: -
v_gene: TRBV5-1
d_gene: -
j_gene: TRBJ2-1
CDR3aa: CASSLGTSGRGSYNKQFF
CDR3nt: TGTGCCAGCAGCTTGGGTACCTCAGGACGGGGCTCCTACAATAAGCAGTTCTTC

abundance: many
v_gene: TRBV18
d_gene: -
j_gene: TRBJ1-2
CDR3aa: CASSDGQPNYGYTF
CDR3nt: TGTGCCAGCTCCGACGGACAGCCTAACTATGGCTACACCTTC

abundance: many
v_gene: TRBV20-1
d_gene: -
j_gene: TRBJ2-1
CDR3aa: CSARDGQRAPFLKEQFF
CDR3nt: TGCAGTGCTAGAGATGGCCAACGGGCCCCCTTTCTTAAGGAGCAGTTCTTC

abundance: many
v_gene: TRBV7-8
d_gene: -
j_gene: TRBJ1-6
CDR3aa: CASSLSANSPLHF
CDR3nt: TGTGCCAGCAGCTTATCAGCGAATTCACCCCTCCACTTT

abundance: many
v_gene: TRBV12-3/TRBV12-4
d_gene: -
j_gene: TRBJ2-3
CDR3aa: CASSGQTSTDTQYF
CDR3nt: TGTGCCAGCAGTGGACAGACTAGCACAGATACGCAGTATTTT

abundance: many
v_gene: TRBV28
d_gene: -
j_gene: TRBJ2-1
CDR3aa: CASSAPGTHHPHEQFF
CDR3nt: TGTGCCAGCAGTGCCCCCGGGACTCACCATCCCCATGAGCAGTTCTTC

abundance: many
v_gene: TRBV30
d_gene: -
j_gene: TRBJ2-1
CDR3aa: CAWSPRSVEQFF
CDR3nt: TGTGCCTGGAGTCCCCGATCGGTTGAGCAGTTCTTC

abundance: many
v_gene: TRBV7-2
d_gene: -
j_gene: TRBJ1-6
CDR3aa: CASSSMSSYNSPLHF
CDR3nt: TGTGCCAGCAGCTCGATGAGCTCCTATAATTCACCCCTCCACTTT

abundance: many
v_gene: TRBV7-6
d_gene: -
j_gene: TRBJ2-5
CDR3aa: CASSATLRLPETQYF
CDR3nt: TGTGCCAGCAGCGCCACGCTTCGGCTCCCGGAGACCCAGTACTTC

abundance: many
v_gene: TRBV18
d_gene: TRBD1
j_gene: TRBJ2-5
CDR3aa: CASSLGQGVTLETQYF
CDR3nt: TGTGCCAGCTCACTGGGACAGGGGGTTACGTTGGAGACCCAGTACTTC

abundance: -
v_gene: TRBV7-9
d_gene: TRBD1
j_gene: TRBJ1-2
CDR3aa: CASSPPRTGASDYGYTF
CDR3nt: TGTGCCAGCAGCCCACCCAGGACAGGGGCGTCGGACTATGGCTACACCTTC

abundance: -
v_gene: TRBV2
d_gene: TRBD1
j_gene: TRBJ1-2
CDR3aa: CASSYDREHPYGYTF
CDR3nt: TGTGCCAGCAGTTATGACAGGGAACATCCCTATGGCTACACCTTC

abundance: many
v_gene: TRBV4-3
d_gene: -
j_gene: TRBJ1-1
CDR3aa: CASSQNLVTFIEAFF
CDR3nt: TGCGCCAGCAGCCAAAATCTCGTGACCTTCATTGAAGCTTTCTTT

abundance: -
v_gene: TRBV6-1
d_gene: -
j_gene: TRBJ2-5
CDR3aa: CASSAHQGFRETQYF
CDR3nt: TGTGCCAGCAGTGCACACCAGGGGTTCCGAGAGACCCAGTACTTC

abundance: -
v_gene: TRBV3-1
d_gene: TRBD1
j_gene: TRBJ2-3
CDR3aa: CASSHKQGAVTDTQYF
CDR3nt: TGTGCCAGCAGCCACAAACAGGGGGCCGTCACAGATACGCAGTATTTT

abundance: few
v_gene: TRBV18
d_gene: -
j_gene: TRBJ1-1
CDR3aa: CASSPQTYTGGGTEAFF
CDR3nt: TGTGCCAGCTCCCCACAAACCTACACAGGAGGGGGGACTGAAGCTTTCTTT

abundance: few
v_gene: TRBV6-2/TRBV6-3
d_gene: -
j_gene: TRBJ2-5
CDR3aa: CASKHLGGETQYF
CDR3nt: TGTGCCAGCAAGCATTTAGGGGGGGAGACCCAGTACTTC

abundance: few
v_gene: TRBV28
d_gene: -
j_gene: TRBJ1-5
CDR3aa: CASSLRGSGNLNQPQHF
CDR3nt: TGTGCCAGCAGTTTACGCGGGTCAGGAAACCTAAATCAGCCCCAGCATTTT

abundance: many
v_gene: TRBV2
d_gene: -
j_gene: TRBJ1-1
CDR3aa: CASTSRGLGEAFF
CDR3nt: TGTGCCAGCACGTCCCGGGGGCTCGGGGAAGCTTTCTTT

abundance: many
v_gene: TRBV18
d_gene: -
j_gene: TRBJ2-1
CDR3aa: CASSLGEGSYNEQFF
CDR3nt: TGTGCCAGCTCACTTGGCGAAGGCTCCTACAATGAGCAGTTCTTC

abundance: -
v_gene: TRBV6-2/TRBV6-3
d_gene: -
j_gene: TRBJ2-3
CDR3aa: CTSSYSAGRGDTQYF
CDR3nt: TGTACCAGCAGTTACTCGGCGGGGCGAGGAGATACGCAGTATTTT

abundance: many
v_gene: TRBV29-1
d_gene: -
j_gene: TRBJ1-2
CDR3aa: CSVDGGGGYTF
CDR3nt: TGCAGCGTTGACGGGGGTGGGGGCTACACCTTC

abundance: few
v_gene: TRBV20-1
d_gene: -
j_gene: TRBJ2-1
CDR3aa: CSAPDVSSYNEQFF
CDR3nt: TGCAGTGCTCCCGACGTAAGCTCCTACAATGAGCAGTTCTTC

abundance: -
v_gene: TRBV20-1
d_gene: -
j_gene: TRBJ1-4
CDR3aa: CSARSGGVGEKLFF
CDR3nt: TGCAGTGCTCGTTCGGGGGGGGTCGGGGAAAAACTGTTTTTT

abundance: many
v_gene: TRBV2
d_gene: -
j_gene: TRBJ2-1
CDR3aa: CASSEAGLALNEQFF
CDR3nt: TGTGCCAGCAGTGAAGCTGGGCTGGCGCTCAATGAGCAGTTCTTC

abundance: -
v_gene: TRBV12-3/TRBV12-4
d_gene: -
j_gene: TRBJ1-4
CDR3aa: CASSLRQGNEKLFF
CDR3nt: TGTGCCAGCAGTTTACGGCAGGGGAATGAAAAACTGTTTTTT

abundance: few
v_gene: TRBV19
d_gene: TRBD1
j_gene: TRBJ1-2
CDR3aa: CASSATDRGHGYGYTF
CDR3nt: TGTGCCAGTAGTGCCACCGACAGGGGCCACGGGTATGGCTACACCTTC

abundance: -
v_gene: TRBV9
d_gene: -
j_gene: TRBJ1-3
CDR3aa: CASSPQLSGNTIYF
CDR3nt: TGTGCCAGCAGCCCACAGCTCTCTGGAAACACCATATATTTT

abundance: many
v_gene: TRBV7-2
d_gene: -
j_gene: TRBJ2-1
CDR3aa: CASSPSRAGTNEQFF
CDR3nt: TGTGCCAGCAGCCCTAGCAGGGCGGGCACCAATGAGCAGTTCTTC

abundance: many
v_gene: TRBV5-1
d_gene: -
j_gene: TRBJ2-7
CDR3aa: CASSSVGMYEQYF
CDR3nt: TGCGCCAGCAGCTCCGTAGGGATGTACGAGCAGTACTTC

abundance: many
v_gene: TRBV2
d_gene: TRBD1
j_gene: TRBJ1-5
CDR3aa: CASRGDSGNQPQHF
CDR3nt: TGTGCCAGCAGGGGGGACAGCGGCAATCAGCCCCAGCATTTT

abundance: many
v_gene: TRBV30
d_gene: -
j_gene: TRBJ1-1
CDR3aa: CAWKEGYTEAFF
CDR3nt: TGTGCCTGGAAGGAGGGTTACACTGAAGCTTTCTTT

abundance: few
v_gene: TRBV6-1
d_gene: TRBD1
j_gene: TRBJ2-6
CDR3aa: CASSDPGQSGANVLTF
CDR3nt: TGTGCCAGCAGTGACCCGGGACAGTCTGGGGCCAACGTCCTGACTTTC

abundance: -
v_gene: TRBV20-1
d_gene: TRBD1
j_gene: TRBJ2-2
CDR3aa: CSASLGQGDTGELFF
CDR3nt: TGCAGTGCTAGCCTCGGACAGGGAGACACCGGGGAGCTGTTTTTT

abundance: few
v_gene: TRBV2
d_gene: -
j_gene: TRBJ2-2
CDR3aa: CASYPDRNTGELFF
CDR3nt: TGTGCCAGCTACCCAGACAGAAACACCGGGGAGCTGTTTTTT

abundance: -
v_gene: TRBV12-3/TRBV12-4
d_gene: -
j_gene: TRBJ2-3
CDR3aa: CASKQWDMVYF
CDR3nt: TGTGCCAGCAAACAGTGGGACATGGTGTATTTT

abundance: many
v_gene: TRBV28
d_gene: -
j_gene: TRBJ1-1
CDR3aa: CASTPTRGLDTEAFF
CDR3nt: TGTGCCAGCACGCCGACCAGGGGATTGGACACTGAAGCTTTCTTT

abundance: -
v_gene: TRBV20-1
d_gene: -
j_gene: TRBJ1-6
CDR3aa: CSAPVSYSSPLHF
CDR3nt: TGCAGTGCTCCTGTCAGCTACAGTTCACCCCTCCACTTT

abundance: -
v_gene: TRBV11-2
d_gene: -
j_gene: TRBJ1-3
CDR3aa: CASSLGGGNTIYF
CDR3nt: TGTGCCAGCAGCTTAGGAGGGGGAAACACCATATATTTT

abundance: -
v_gene: TRBV6-2/TRBV6-3
d_gene: TRBD2
j_gene: TRBJ2-1
CDR3aa: CASRAAGTSGVYNEQFF
CDR3nt: TGTGCCAGCAGAGCCGCCGGGACTAGCGGGGTATACAATGAGCAGTTCTTC

abundance: many
v_gene: TRBV6-2/TRBV6-3
d_gene: -
j_gene: TRBJ2-1
CDR3aa: CASSSWSYEQFF
CDR3nt: TGTGCCAGCAGTAGTTGGAGCTATGAGCAGTTCTTC

abundance: many
v_gene: TRBV20-1
d_gene: -
j_gene: TRBJ1-2
CDR3aa: CSATTTTVSGYTF
CDR3nt: TGCAGTGCTACCACTACTACAGTTAGTGGCTACACCTTC

abundance: -
v_gene: TRBV6-5
d_gene: TRBD1
j_gene: TRBJ2-7
CDR3aa: CASSYGQGPTPGSYEQYF
CDR3nt: TGTGCCAGCAGTTACGGACAGGGGCCCACGCCTGGCTCCTACGAGCAGTACTTC